Shown below are 24 T cell receptor beta chains from a single sample sequenced in a study of CD8 T cells in Susac syndrome. A quantity of roughly 0.5 to 1 ug RNA underwent reverse transcription using random hexamers. In TCRdb, the immunoSEQ multiplex PCR reads were re-called with MiXCR into one record per CDR3 protein. In the table there are some 300,000 distinct CDR3 sequences, 70% to 90% of which are singletons. Sequenced material: CD8+ T cells from PBMCs. The receptors here all came from a human donor with multiple sclerosis.

V and J are TRBV6-1 and TRBJ1-1; D is undetermined. This CDR3 is 17 amino acids long. From germline, CDR1 is MNHNS and CDR2 SASEGT. V lost 7 bases and J 1 base, leaving 22 bases between the germline ends. The CDR3 sequence: CASKKKAVSRKNTEAFF. The DNA for the CDR3 is TGTGCCAGCAAGAAGAAAGCGGTTAGCCGGAAGAACACTGAAGCTTTCTTT.

The V gene is TRBV27, the J gene TRBJ1-3, with D possibly matching TRBD1 (6 bases). The V gene's germline CDR1 is MNHEY and CDR2 SMNVEV (reference sequence). Trimming pared 2 bases from V and 0 bases from J, leaving 8 bases between. The CDR3 consists of 15 residues. CDR3 loop: CASSLIRGSGNTIYF. CDR3 nucleotide sequence: TGTGCCAGCAGTTTAATCAGGGGCTCTGGAAACACCATATATTTT.

The sample holds a few counts of this clonotype. The genes are TRBV4-1 and TRBJ1-1; weak D call: TRBD1 (6 bases). V was shortened by 4 bases and J by 8 bases, with 14 bases between the two germline ends. This CDR3 spans 13 amino acids. Looked up from germline, CDR1 is MGHRA and CDR2 is YSYEKL. This chain's CDR3 is CASSPSLDREAFF. The CDR3, as DNA: TGCGCCAGCAGCCCCTCTCTCGACAGGGAAGCTTTCTTT.

The chain recombines TRBV27 with TRBJ1-1; 8 positions match TRBD1. Germline-derived CDR1 and CDR2 are MNHEY and SMNVEV (reference sequence). This CDR3 is 17 amino acids long. With 2 bases clipped from V and 0 bases from J, the junction kept 8 bases outside the gene matches. This CDR3 is CASSLNRGFLMNTEAFF. In DNA form, the CDR3 reads TGTGCCAGCAGTTTAAACAGGGGGTTCTTGATGAACACTGAAGCTTTCTTT.

The genes are TRBV28 and TRBJ1-1, with 8 bases identical to TRBD1. V lost 1 base, J lost 0 bases, and 13 bases stayed unmatched. Germline CDR1 MDHEN, CDR2 SYDVKM. The CDR3 sequence is 19 residues long. The CDR3, as DNA: TGTGCCAGCAGTTTATTCGCGATGGGACAGGAAGATATGAACACTGAAGCTTTCTTT. Translating it yields CASSLFAMGQEDMNTEAFF.

The chain has TRBV28 and TRBJ2-4, with TRBD1 as a possible D gene (6 bases). Germline loops: CDR1 MDHEN, CDR2 SYDVKM. The CDR3 runs to 14 residues. The V and J ends lost 2 bases and 7 bases respectively, with 12 bases between them. CDR3 sequence (DNA): TGTGCCAGCAGTTTAGGGGCTAGGGGGAACATTCAGTACTTC. Protein: CASSLGARGNIQYF.

The chain couples TRBV20-1 to TRBJ2-5, with TRBD2 identical over 12 bases. The germline CDR1 and CDR2 sequences are DFQATT and SNEGSKA (reference sequence). This CDR3 spans 17 amino acids. V dropped 3 bases and J dropped 5; count of bases not matched to a gene: 13. CDR3 DNA: TGCAGTGCTAGGGACGGCCTCGTTGGACTAGCGGGGGAGACCCAGTACTTC. It is translated as CSARDGLVGLAGETQYF.

The chain is built from TRBV29-1 and TRBJ2-1; 11 bases fit TRBD2. Unmatched junction bases numbered 16, after V lost 7 bases and J lost 8 bases. The CDR3 extends over 16 amino acids. Germline CDR1 reads SQVTM; CDR2 reads ANQGSEA. The CDR3 region is CSAAPGLAERWDEQFF. CDR3 nucleotide sequence: TGCAGCGCCGCACCGGGACTAGCGGAGAGGTGGGATGAGCAGTTCTTC.

The rearrangement links TRBV27 to TRBJ1-2; D may be TRBD1 (5 bases). The V gene lost 4 bases and the J gene lost 6 bases, with 21 bases spanning the gap. The CDR3 extends over 16 amino acids. Germline lookup yields CDR1 MNHEY and CDR2 SMNVEV (reference sequence). For the CDR3, the DNA is TGTGCCAGCAGTTGGGCGGGAAGTGGGGGGGAGGATGGCTACACCTTC. It specifies CASSWAGSGGEDGYTF.

The CDR3: CASSFSVNEQFF. The CDR3 DNA follows: TGTGCCAGCAGCTTTTCCGTAAATGAGCAGTTCTTC. The chain uses TRBV11-2 and TRBJ2-1; D ambiguous. Germline V gene data show CDR1 as SGHAT and CDR2 as FQNNGV. Trimming shortened V by 3 bases and J by 7 bases, and 7 bases separated the two germline ends. CDR3 length: 12 residues.

V and J are TRBV5-5 and TRBJ1-2; TRBD1 agrees at 9 bases. With V trimmed by 4 bases and J by 8 bases, 12 bases remained unmatched. This CDR3 region has 15 residues. Germline V gene data show CDR1 as SGHKS and CDR2 as YYEKEE (reference sequence). The CDR3 DNA is TGTGCCAGCAGCCAAGGACAGGGGAGCTTCGACGGCTACACCTTC. Its translation: CASSQGQGSFDGYTF.

The chain employs TRBV18 and TRBJ2-2; the D is unclear. Germline V gene data show CDR1 as KGHSH and CDR2 as LQKENI. CDR3 length: 15 residues. Trimming shortened V by 1 base and J by 6 bases, and 12 bases separated the two germline ends. CDR3 nucleotides: TGTGCCAGCTCACCACAGGATTTTGTCTCCGGGGAGCTGTTTTTT. Protein: CASSPQDFVSGELFF.

This sequence joins TRBV24-1 and TRBJ2-7; D perhaps matches TRBD2 (6 bases). Germline CDR1 is KGHDR and CDR2 is SFDVKD. The CDR3 totals 12 residues. The V end lost 7 bases, the J end lost 7 bases, and 13 bases lay between the germline ends. The CDR3 DNA reads TGTGCCACCAGCCCCGGGACTTCAGAGCAGTACTTC. Translation gives CATSPGTSEQYF.

The V call is TRBV30, the J call TRBJ2-1, with TRBD2 matching 7 bases. The length of the CDR3 is 12 residues. With 4 bases clipped from V and 8 bases from J, the junction kept 5 bases outside the gene matches. Germline V gene lookup returns CDR1 GTSNPN and CDR2 SVGIG (reference sequence). In DNA form, the CDR3 reads TGTGCCTGGACTAGCGGAAGAGATGAGCAGTTCTTC. Translated: CAWTSGRDEQFF.

This clonotype showed up just once. This chain connects TRBV6-2 or TRBV6-3 to TRBJ2-1; 7 positions match TRBD2. After removal of 4 bases from V and 8 bases from J, the junction contained 11 bases not matched to a gene. Looked up from germline, CDR1 is MNHEY and CDR2 is SVGEGT. The CDR3 loop spans 15 amino acids. The CDR3 spells CASSLVRERVDEQFF. CDR3 nucleotides: TGTGCCAGCAGTTTAGTGCGGGAGAGGGTGGATGAGCAGTTCTTC.

This chain links TRBV9 with TRBJ1-5; D is possibly TRBD1 (5 bases). Germline CDR1 is SGDLS and CDR2 is YYNGEE. V dropped 0 bases and J dropped 0 bases, with 7 bases sitting between them. The CDR3 extends over 15 amino acids. As DNA, the CDR3 is TGTGCCAGCAGCGTAGGACAGAATAGCAATCAGCCCCAGCATTTT. Amino acids: CASSVGQNSNQPQHF.

V and J are TRBV7-2 and TRBJ2-7, with TRBD1 matching 8 bases. The germline CDR1 and CDR2 sequences are SGHTA and FQGNSA. Trimming removed 4 bases from V and 3 bases from J; junction bases left unmatched: 8. CDR3 size: 15 residues. CDR3: CASSYGTGAGYEQYF. Written as DNA, the CDR3 is TGTGCCAGCAGCTATGGGACAGGCGCTGGCTACGAGCAGTACTTC.

The chain uses TRBV5-6 and TRBJ2-1; no definite D call. V was trimmed by 4 bases and J by 9 bases, leaving 14 bases between them. CDR3 size: 13 residues. Germline lookup yields CDR1 SGHDT and CDR2 YYEEEE. The DNA for the CDR3 is TGTGCCAGCAGCCTGGTGGTGGTCGTTGAGCAGTTCTTC. This encodes CASSLVVVVEQFF.

The J gene is TRBJ2-7, the V gene TRBV11-2; TRBD2 is a possible D gene (7 bases). CDR1 and CDR2 (germline): SGHAT, FQNNGV. Between the trimmed V and J ends, which lost 5 bases and 1 base, there was a span of 21 bases. The CDR3 length is 17 residues. The CDR3: CASSPFPGGPQSYEQYF. In nucleotides, the CDR3 is TGTGCCAGCAGCCCATTTCCCGGGGGGCCCCAATCCTACGAGCAGTACTTC.

The rearrangement links TRBV4-3 to TRBJ2-7; D is tentatively TRBD1 or TRBD2 (5 bases each). Germline lookup yields CDR1 LGHNA and CDR2 YSLEER. V gave up 0 bases and J gave up 4 bases, with 13 bases separating them. CDR3 length: 15 residues. CDR3 sequence: CASSQDSSWGYEQYF. CDR3 nucleotide sequence: TGCGCCAGCAGCCAAGATAGCAGTTGGGGGTACGAGCAGTACTTC.

This clonotype was picked up a small number of times. V is TRBV6-5 and J is TRBJ1-2, with D possibly matching TRBD1 (5 bases). Germline-derived CDR1 and CDR2 are MNHEY and SVGAGI. The V gene lost 0 bases and the J gene lost 7 bases, with 9 bases spanning the gap. The CDR3 totals 13 residues. CDR3: CASSYSAGFGYTF. DNA for the CDR3: TGTGCCAGCAGTTACTCGGCAGGGTTTGGCTACACCTTC.

This clonotype was counted between two and nine times. The V gene is TRBV28, the J gene TRBJ2-5; 7 nucleotides align to TRBD2. The germline gives CDR1 MDHEN, CDR2 SYDVKM. The CDR3 spans 15 residues. V shed 7 bases and J 5 bases; nucleotides not matched to a gene: 13. CDR3 DNA sequence: TGTGCCAGCACATTACCCCTAGCGGACGGGGAGACCCAGTACTTC. Translating gives CASTLPLADGETQYF.

The V gene is TRBV9, the J gene TRBJ2-1; 12 bases agree with TRBD2. Germline trimming cut 2 bases from V and 6 bases from J; bases unmatched to any gene: 3. CDR3 length: 15 amino acids. Germline lookup yields CDR1 SGDLS and CDR2 YYNGEE. CDR3: CASSVTGLAGNEQFF. As DNA, the CDR3 is TGTGCCAGCAGCGTGACGGGACTAGCGGGCAATGAGCAGTTCTTC.

The chain uses TRBV30 and TRBJ1-2; D gene uncertain. Germline loops: CDR1 GTSNPN, CDR2 SVGIG (reference sequence). The length of the CDR3 is 13 residues. V dropped 2 bases and J dropped 2 bases, with 9 bases sitting between them. CDR3 region: CAWSPQPNYGYTF. The CDR3 nucleotides read TGTGCCTGGAGTCCACAGCCAAACTATGGCTACACCTTC.